This TCR beta chain was obtained from a study of cytomegalovirus exposure and HLA in healthy donors. General study points: According to an earlier analysis, most TCR beta V segments yielded productive rearrangements about 90% or about 30% of the time.

With 60 Vbeta and 13 Jbeta primers, the PCR was carried out. Data came from immunoSEQ multiplex PCR; TCRdb stores just in-frame clones and leaves some out. The sample has around 98,000 clones; 60% to 80% are singletons. As for this clone: Its specificity is unknown.

V was shortened by 5 bases and J by 8 bases, with 19 bases between the two germline ends. The CDR3 is made up of 14 amino acids. Germline CDR1 reads LNHDA; CDR2 reads SQIVND (reference sequence). Sequences were obtained from PBMCs. The receptor comes from a female donor in good health and CMV-seronegative. This rearrangement joins TRBV19 to TRBJ2-7, with TRBD1 as a possible D gene (6 bases). In DNA, the CDR3 is TGTGCCAGTAGTCAGCCAGGGGCAATTGAAAAGCAGTACTTC. Translating gives CASSQPGAIEKQYF.